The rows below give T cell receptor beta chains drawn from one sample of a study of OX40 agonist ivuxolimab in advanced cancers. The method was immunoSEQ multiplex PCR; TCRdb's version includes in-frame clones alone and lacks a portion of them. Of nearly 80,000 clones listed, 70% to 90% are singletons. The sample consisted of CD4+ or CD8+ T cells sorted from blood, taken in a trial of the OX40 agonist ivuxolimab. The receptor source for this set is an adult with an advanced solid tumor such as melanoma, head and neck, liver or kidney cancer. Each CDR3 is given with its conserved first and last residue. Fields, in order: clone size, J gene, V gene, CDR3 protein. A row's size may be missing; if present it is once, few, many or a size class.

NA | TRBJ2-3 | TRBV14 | CASSLLAGGSTDTQYF
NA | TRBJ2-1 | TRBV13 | CASSFSSRPMEGEQFF
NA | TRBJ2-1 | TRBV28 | CATGKRVDEQFF
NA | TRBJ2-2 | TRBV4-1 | CASSQEAGAGELFF
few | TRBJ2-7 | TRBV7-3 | CASSPTNGLAAEQYF
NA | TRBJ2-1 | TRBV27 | CASSSLAGGYNEQFF
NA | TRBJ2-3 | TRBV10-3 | CAITSGFRDTQYF
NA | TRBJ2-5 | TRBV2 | CATLQETQYF
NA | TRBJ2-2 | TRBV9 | CASSDGFQNTGELFF
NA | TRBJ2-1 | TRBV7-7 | CASSLVYRGNNEQFF
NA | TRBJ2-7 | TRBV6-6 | CASSYMPRRGEQYF
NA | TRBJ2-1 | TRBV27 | CASYGQGGNEQFF
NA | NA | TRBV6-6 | CASSGDHSYEQYF
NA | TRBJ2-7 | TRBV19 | CATRAMGYEQYF
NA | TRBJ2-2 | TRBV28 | CASRLANTGELFF
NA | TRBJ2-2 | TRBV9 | CASSVGNGELFF
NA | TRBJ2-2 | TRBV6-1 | CASRRIRGELFF
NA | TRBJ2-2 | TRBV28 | CASRHANTGELFF
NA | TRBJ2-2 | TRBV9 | CASSDRSSYTGELFF
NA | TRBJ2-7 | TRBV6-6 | CASSKTGYEQYF
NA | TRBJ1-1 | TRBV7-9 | CASSLSGEAFF
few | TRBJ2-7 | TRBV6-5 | CASSPHRAREQYF
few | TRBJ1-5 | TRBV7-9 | CASAATGGQPQHF